The 3 T cell receptor beta chains below all came from one sample that was sequenced in a study of blood T cell repertoires in COVID-19. Data came from immunoSEQ multiplex PCR; TCRdb stores just in-frame clones and leaves some out. The repertoire includes around 100,000 clones, approximately 80% of them detected once, and roughly 13% sits in the top ten. Sequencing was done on a sample of peripheral blood. All receptors derive from a human donor in a cohort sampled during active or convalescent COVID-19.

V usage is TRBV2 and J usage is TRBJ2-7, with 7 bases matching TRBD2. J lost 2 bases, V lost 6 bases, and 4 bases had no gene match. Germline V lookup: CDR1 SNHLY, CDR2 FYNNEI. CDR3 length equals 13 residues. The CDR3 region is CASRGGGAYEQYF. The CDR3 region has the DNA TGTGCCAGCAGAGGCGGGGGAGCCTACGAGCAGTACTTC.

The chain has TRBV3-1 (or the pseudogene TRBV3-2) and TRBJ2-2, with no clear D. Germline V CDR1 and CDR2: LGHDT, YNNKEL (reference sequence). This CDR3 spans 15 amino acids. The ends were cut back, 1 base at V and 4 bases at J, with 10 bases in the middle. CDR3 sequence reads: CASSQVRAVTGELFF. The CDR3 DNA reads TGTGCCAGCAGCCAAGTTCGAGCTGTCACCGGGGAGCTGTTTTTT.

The chain combines TRBV7-3 with TRBJ1-2; TRBD1 agrees at 8 bases. V lost 5 bases and J lost 6; bases outside the gene matches: 8. The CDR3 sequence is 14 residues long. Germline CDR1 reads SGHTA; CDR2 reads FQGTGA. The CDR3, as DNA: TGTGCCAGCAGCGAACGGGCAGGGGGCAATGGCTACACCTTC. Protein: CASSERAGGNGYTF.